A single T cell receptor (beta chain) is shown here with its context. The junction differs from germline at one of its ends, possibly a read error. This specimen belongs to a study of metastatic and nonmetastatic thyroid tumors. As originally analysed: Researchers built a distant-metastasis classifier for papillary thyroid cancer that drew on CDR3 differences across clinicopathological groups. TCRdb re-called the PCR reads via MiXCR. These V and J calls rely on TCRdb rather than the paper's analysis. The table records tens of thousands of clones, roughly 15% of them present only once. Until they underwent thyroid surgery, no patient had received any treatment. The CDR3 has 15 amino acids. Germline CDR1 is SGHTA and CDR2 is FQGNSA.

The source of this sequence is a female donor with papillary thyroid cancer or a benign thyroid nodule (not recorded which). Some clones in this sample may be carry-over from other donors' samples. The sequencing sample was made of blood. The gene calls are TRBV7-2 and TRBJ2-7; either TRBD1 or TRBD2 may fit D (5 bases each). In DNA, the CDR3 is TGTGCCAGCAGCCATGGGGGAGTTCGCGCCTACGAGGAGGACTTC. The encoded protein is CASSHGGVRAYEEDF. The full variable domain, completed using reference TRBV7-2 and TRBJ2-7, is GAGVSQSPSNKVTEKGKDVELRCDPISGHTALYWYRQSLGQGLEFLIYFQGNSAPDKSGLPSDRFSAERTGGSVSTLTIQRTQQEDSAVYLCASSHGGVRAYEEDFGPGTRLTVT.